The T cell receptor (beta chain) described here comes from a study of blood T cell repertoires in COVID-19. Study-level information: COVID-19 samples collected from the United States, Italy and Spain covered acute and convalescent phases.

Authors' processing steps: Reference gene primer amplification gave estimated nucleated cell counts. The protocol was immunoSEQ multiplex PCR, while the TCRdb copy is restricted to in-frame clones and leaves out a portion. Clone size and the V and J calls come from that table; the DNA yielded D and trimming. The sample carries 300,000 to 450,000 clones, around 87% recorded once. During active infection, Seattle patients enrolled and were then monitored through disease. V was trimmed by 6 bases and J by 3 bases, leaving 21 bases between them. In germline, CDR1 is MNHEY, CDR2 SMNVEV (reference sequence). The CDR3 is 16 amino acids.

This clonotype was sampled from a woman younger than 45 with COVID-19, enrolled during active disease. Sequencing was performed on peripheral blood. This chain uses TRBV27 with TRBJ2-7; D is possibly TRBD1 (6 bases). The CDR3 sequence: CASSRATGQSVYEQYF. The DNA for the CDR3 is TGTGCCAGCAGCCGGGCGACAGGTCAGTCTGTCTACGAGCAGTACTTC.